This T cell receptor (beta chain) was captured by sequencing in a study of cytomegalovirus exposure and HLA in healthy donors. The study, taken as a whole, reports: Analysis was performed later, and it showed HLA-associated TCR beta chains to be more clonally expanded than equally common others. Cytomegalovirus-associated TCR beta chains were listed, numbering 164. Confirmation in vitro established that a few CMV-associated chains were specific for CMV antigens.

The PCR was carried out with 60 Vbeta primers and 13 Jbeta primers. This table comes from immunoSEQ multiplex PCR, and its TCRdb copy is limited to in-frame clones, with some not included. The sample has approximately 160,000 clones; around three quarters are singletons. Only one count was recorded for this clone. Its antigen is unknown. V was pared by 11 bases and J by 4 bases, with 14 bases between. This CDR3 is 12 amino acids long. Germline V gene data show CDR1 as MNHEY and CDR2 as SVGAGI. The source is a man in his forties or fifties in good health and CMV-seronegative. The sample taken for sequencing was PBMCs. The chain recombines TRBV6-5 with TRBJ1-1, with unresolved D. This CDR3 is CAGGVAGTEAFF. The CDR3 coding sequence is TGTGCCGGCGGGGTTGCGGGCACTGAAGCTTTCTTT.